The TCR beta chain under discussion was sequenced for a study of cytomegalovirus exposure and HLA in healthy donors. The PCR had 60 Vbeta and 13 Jbeta primers. The protocol was immunoSEQ multiplex PCR, while the TCRdb copy is restricted to in-frame clones and leaves out a portion. The sample lists approximately 140,000 clones; roughly three quarters were seen once. The CDR3 loop spans 14 amino acids. Germline CDR1 reads SGHNT; CDR2 reads YYREEE (reference sequence). V lost 0 bases, J lost 2 bases, and 1 base stayed unmatched. Sequenced input: PBMCs. This chain connects TRBV5-4 to TRBJ2-7; 8 bases line up with TRBD2. The TCR was taken from a woman aged 45-59 years in good health and CMV-seronegative. The CDR3 bases are TGTGCCAGCAGCTTGGGAGCGGGGGCCTACGAGCAGTACTTC. Encoded protein: CASSLGAGAYEQYF.